A selection of T cell receptor beta chains follows, all from one sample in a study of cytomegalovirus exposure and HLA in healthy donors. Data came from immunoSEQ multiplex PCR; TCRdb stores just in-frame clones and leaves some out. The sample includes around 140,000 clones. The sample taken for sequencing was PBMCs. The receptors here all came from a woman between 35 and 50 years old in good health and CMV-seronegative. CDR3s include the opening cysteine and the closing phenylalanine or tryptophan. The D gene is left open where the match is weak.

cdr3_aa v_call d_call j_call
CASRSTGDNEQFF TRBV28 TRBD1 TRBJ2-1
CATAQRGSSYEQYF TRBV10-3 TRBD2 TRBJ2-7
CASILSGSSGLIQYF TRBV2 TRBD2 TRBJ2-5
CASSRPDSFTGELFF TRBV6-5 . TRBJ2-2
CASSDPAAQGQFF TRBV6-1 . TRBJ2-1
CASSLAGTGGGKAFF TRBV7-8 TRBD1 TRBJ1-1
CASSSLGGGDTQYF TRBV7-2 . TRBJ2-3
CASSQVQGYYNSPLHF TRBV4-1 . TRBJ1-6
CASSLEGGDEQYF TRBV5-1 TRBD1 TRBJ2-7
CASSSDRGGTEAFF TRBV7-2 TRBD1 TRBJ1-1
CASKPPAGFKPQHF TRBV19 . TRBJ1-5
CASSLTLAGGPGELFF TRBV7-9 TRBD2 TRBJ2-2
CAISESGTGGRNF TRBV10-3 TRBD1 TRBJ1-1
CASSAPNSGRDTQYF TRBV9 . TRBJ2-3
CASSLGEAGANVLTF TRBV14 . TRBJ2-6
CASSELQGRNTEAFF TRBV25-1 . TRBJ1-1
CASSESGQGADNQPQHF TRBV6-1 TRBD1 TRBJ1-5
CASSQSQGAYEQYF TRBV5-1 . TRBJ2-7
CASSLWAGQGGTEAFF TRBV7-2 . TRBJ1-1
CASTPRGQETQYF TRBV7-9 . TRBJ2-5
CASSLAGRGPYEQYF TRBV7-2 TRBD1 TRBJ2-7
CASSLRQGGLDEQFF TRBV5-5 TRBD1 TRBJ2-1
CASSLRRDRPRTTEYGYTF TRBV19 TRBD1 TRBJ1-2
CASSLSTGGLYGYTF TRBV27 TRBD1 TRBJ1-2
CASWMEGGGYTF TRBV6-1 . TRBJ1-2
CASSQTSLGQETQYF TRBV5-1 TRBD2 TRBJ2-5
CASSRSLQGRGYTF TRBV6-5 TRBD1 TRBJ1-2
CASSYNEDRGMDGYTF TRBV7-3 TRBD1 TRBJ1-2
CASSPDRGNSPLHF TRBV4-2 TRBD1 TRBJ1-6
CASSQGAGNSGYTF TRBV4-2 . TRBJ1-2
CASSSDSQGAGEKLFF TRBV5-1 TRBD1 TRBJ1-4